What follows are 20 T cell receptor beta chains derived from one specimen sequenced in a study of blood T cell repertoires in COVID-19. The table came from immunoSEQ multiplex PCR; TCRdb's copy has only in-frame clones and leaves some out. The table shows about 230,000 clones, with approximately 84% occurring only once. The specimen sequenced was peripheral blood. All receptors derive from a man aged 50 to 59 with active or convalescent COVID-19.

V gene TRBV5-1 combines with J gene TRBJ2-7, with 9 bases fitting TRBD1. Germline CDR1 is SGHRS and CDR2 is YFSETQ. CDR3 length: 15 residues. V lost 3 bases, J lost 0 bases, and 4 bases stayed unmatched. CDR3 region: CASSSYRGLSYEQYF. In nucleotides, the CDR3 is TGCGCCAGCAGCTCCTACAGGGGGCTCTCCTACGAGCAGTACTTC.

The chain has TRBV7-3 and TRBJ2-4; D is undetermined. Germline assignment: CDR1 SGHTA and CDR2 FQGTGA. Trimming took off 5 bases at V and 0 bases at J, with 11 bases between the two ends. The CDR3 runs 15 residues. For the CDR3, the DNA is TGTGCCAGCAGCCCCCAGACGGGAGCCAAAAACATTCAGTACTTC. Translation: CASSPQTGAKNIQYF.

This chain links TRBV2 with TRBJ1-1; no firm D call. Trimming took off 6 bases at V and 0 bases at J, with 11 bases between the two ends. Germline V gene sequence: CDR1 SNHLY, CDR2 FYNNEI. CDR3 length: 14 amino acids. The chain's CDR3 is CASSAGGMNTEAFF. CDR3 coding DNA: TGTGCCAGCAGCGCGGGTGGTATGAACACTGAAGCTTTCTTT.

This clone was detected only once. The CDR3 here is CASSRGVAGADTQYF. In DNA, the CDR3 is TGTGCCAGCAGCCGTGGAGTAGCGGGGGCAGATACGCAGTATTTT. This chain links TRBV5-4 with TRBJ2-3; TRBD2 aligns across 9 bases. The V gene end was trimmed by 4 bases and the J gene end by 4 bases; junction bases not matched to a gene: 7. The CDR3 is made up of 15 amino acids. Germline V CDR1 and CDR2: SGHNT, YYREEE (reference sequence).

V and J are TRBV18 and TRBJ2-1, with 10 bases lining up with TRBD2. The CDR3 runs to 16 residues. Germline V gives CDR1 KGHSH, CDR2 LQKENI. V dropped 2 bases and J dropped 7; count of bases not matched to a gene: 8. The CDR3 reads CASSPTASGGTNEQFF. CDR3 in DNA: TGTGCCAGCTCACCAACGGCTAGCGGGGGAACGAATGAGCAGTTCTTC.

Regarding this clone: Other DNA sequences in this sample translate to the same CDR3. This sequence joins TRBV5-1 and TRBJ2-5; 15 bases match TRBD2. This CDR3 contains 16 residues. The germline CDR1 and CDR2 sequences are SGHRS and YFSETQ. V lost 4 bases, J lost 5 bases, and 6 bases stayed unmatched. The CDR3 loop is CASSLGLAGGQETQYF. The CDR3 DNA sequence: TGCGCCAGCAGCCTCGGACTAGCGGGGGGGCAGGAGACCCAGTACTTC.

This clone was counted once. This sequence joins TRBV5-1 and TRBJ2-7, with D perhaps matching TRBD1 (6 bases). V was clipped by 5 bases and J by 4 bases, with 25 bases between them. The CDR3 has 17 amino acids. From germline, CDR1 is SGHRS and CDR2 YFSETQ. CDR3 nucleotides: TGCGCCAGCAGAGTTTCGTATGGGGCAGGGGCAGCGTACGAGCAGTACTTC. Translation gives CASRVSYGAGAAYEQYF. The full variable domain, its missing parts supplied by reference TRBV5-1 and TRBJ2-7, is KAGVTQTPRYLIKTRGQQVTLSCSPISGHRSVSWYQQTPGQGLQFLFEYFSETQRNKGNFPGRFSGRQFSNSRSEMNVSTLELGDSALYLCASRVSYGAGAAYEQYFGPGTRLTVT.

The table lists this clone with a count of one. The chain employs TRBV5-1 and TRBJ2-7; 8 nucleotides align to TRBD1. In germline, CDR1 is SGHRS, CDR2 YFSETQ. V shed 0 bases, J shed 6 bases, and the junction held 14 bases outside the gene matches. The CDR3 totals 17 residues. This CDR3 is CASSLAAARTGSGEQYF. CDR3 sequence (DNA): TGCGCCAGCAGCTTGGCCGCAGCCCGGACAGGGTCCGGCGAGCAGTACTTC.

The genes are TRBV7-8 and TRBJ2-5; 8 nucleotides align to TRBD2. CDR1 is SGHVS and CDR2 is FQNEAQ in the germline V gene. The CDR3 loop spans 17 amino acids. V was pared by 0 bases and J by 2 bases, with 8 bases of the junction left unmatched. The CDR3 protein is CASSLAVIAGRQETQYF. The CDR3 DNA reads as TGTGCCAGCAGCTTAGCGGTTATAGCGGGGAGACAAGAGACCCAGTACTTC.

This clone turned up a few times. This chain joins TRBV5-1 and TRBJ2-7; D is ambiguous. The germline gives CDR1 SGHRS, CDR2 YFSETQ. The germline V and J ends were trimmed by 5 bases and 6 bases, with 12 bases remaining between them. The CDR3 loop spans 12 amino acids. The DNA for the CDR3 is TGCGCCAGCAGGTTTACTGCTGGCGAGCAGTACTTC. It is translated as CASRFTAGEQYF.

This chain uses TRBV7-2 with TRBJ2-3; D gene uncertain. This CDR3 has 15 amino acids. Trimming pared 2 bases from V and 2 bases from J, leaving 11 bases between. CDR1 is SGHTA, CDR2 FQGNSA, per germline. The CDR3 loop is CASSLLPGITDTQYF. As DNA, the CDR3 is TGTGCCAGCAGCTTACTCCCGGGTATCACAGATACGCAGTATTTT.

This clone has at least ten counts. This chain connects TRBV28 to TRBJ1-5, with D possibly TRBD1 on 5 matching bases. CDR1 is MDHEN, CDR2 SYDVKM, per germline. The CDR3 is made up of 15 amino acids. Trimming stripped 6 bases from V and 4 bases from J, with 16 bases between. CDR3 coding DNA: TGTGCCAGCAGCGCCCCCGGGGGGACTAATCAGCCCCAGCATTTT. Amino acids: CASSAPGGTNQPQHF.

This clone has more than one count but fewer than ten. This rearrangement joins TRBV7-3 to TRBJ2-7, with TRBD1 as a possible D gene (5 bases). Trimming removed 1 base at V and 2 bases at J, with 12 bases between. This CDR3 is built from 15 residues. Germline V gene sequence: CDR1 SGHTA, CDR2 FQGTGA. CDR3 loop: CASSLRAGPPYEQYF. CDR3 bases: TGTGCCAGCAGCTTAAGGGCAGGGCCTCCCTACGAGCAGTACTTC.

The chain has TRBV6-5 and TRBJ1-3; D is unresolved. The CDR3 loop spans 15 amino acids. Trimming cost V 0 bases and J 4 bases, with 10 bases left between them. The germline V gene has CDR1 MNHEY and CDR2 SVGAGI. The CDR3 is CASSYSTDRGNTIYF. The CDR3 nucleotides read TGTGCCAGCAGTTACTCAACAGACCGGGGAAACACCATATATTTT.

The rearrangement joins TRBV3-1 (or the pseudogene TRBV3-2) to TRBJ1-2; 11 positions match TRBD1. V shed 4 bases and J 3 bases; nucleotides not matched to a gene: 4. Germline CDR1 is LGHDT and CDR2 is YNNKEL (reference sequence). This CDR3 is built from 15 residues. CDR3 region: CASSRPGQGDYGYTF. CDR3 bases: TGTGCCAGCAGCCGACCGGGACAGGGGGACTATGGCTACACCTTC.

The chain carries TRBV4-1 and TRBJ2-2; 16 bases align to TRBD2. With V trimmed by 3 bases and J by 4 bases, 8 bases remained unmatched. Germline-derived CDR1 and CDR2 are MGHRA and YSYEKL. The CDR3 runs to 19 residues. The CDR3 DNA is TGCGCCAGCAGCCATACGGGACTAGCGGGGGGGCCGGTCACCGGGGAGCTGTTTTTT. Translating gives CASSHTGLAGGPVTGELFF.

J is TRBJ1-2 and V is TRBV28; D possibly corresponds to TRBD1 (5 bases). Germline V gene sequence: CDR1 MDHEN, CDR2 SYDVKM. The V end was cut by 6 bases, the J end by 7 bases, with 18 bases between. The length of the CDR3 is 14 residues. The CDR3 region is CASRFWGEDFGYTF. The CDR3, as DNA: TGTGCCAGCAGATTTTGGGGGGAGGACTTTGGCTACACCTTC.

The V gene is TRBV7-3, the J gene TRBJ2-1, with D perhaps matching TRBD1 (6 bases). This CDR3 has 17 amino acids. Per germline, CDR1 SGHTA and CDR2 FQGTGA. Trimming took off 0 bases at V and 3 bases at J, with 15 bases between the two ends. CDR3 residues: CASSLTIGPGVYNEQFF. The CDR3 coding sequence is TGTGCCAGCAGCTTAACTATAGGTCCAGGGGTCTACAATGAGCAGTTCTTC.

The chain recombines TRBV9 with TRBJ1-2, with D possibly being TRBD1 (6 bases). With 3 bases removed from V and 0 bases from J, the gap between germline ends came to 9 bases. CDR3 length: 14 amino acids. Germline CDR1 and CDR2: SGDLS and YYNGEE. Here the CDR3 reads CASSDRATNYGYTF. Written as DNA, the CDR3 is TGTGCCAGCAGCGACAGGGCGACTAACTATGGCTACACCTTC.

V is TRBV27 and J is TRBJ1-6, with TRBD1 matching over 7 bases. The V gene end was trimmed by 2 bases and the J gene end by 3 bases; junction bases not matched to a gene: 7. The CDR3 loop spans 17 amino acids. CDR1 and CDR2 from the germline V gene are MNHEY and SMNVEV (reference sequence). The CDR3, as DNA: TGTGCCAGCAGTTTAAGGCAGGGGGACCTCTATAATTCACCCCTCCACTTT. It codes for CASSLRQGDLYNSPLHF.